This T cell receptor (beta chain) was identified during a study of blood T cell repertoires in COVID-19. Study-wide context: Some COVID-19 samples were acute and others convalescent; all came from the United States, Italy and Spain. The cDNA or gDNA used as material had been derived from T cells, B-cell-depleted T cells, or PBMCs.

As processed by the authors: Nucleated cell counts were estimated from reference gene primer amplification. Here immunoSEQ multiplex PCR was the method, and the copy in TCRdb shows in-frame clones only, minus some. The V and J calls and clone size were taken over from that table, and D and trimming were inferred from the DNA. The table shows approximately 180,000 clones, with approximately 83% occurring only once. The germline gives CDR1 KGHSH, CDR2 LQKENI. V lost 3 bases to trimming and J lost 3 bases, with 12 bases between them. This CDR3 comprises 15 residues. V and J are TRBV18 and TRBJ2-1; a weak D match, TRBD1 (7 bases). The specimen was peripheral blood. This clonotype was obtained from a human donor with active or convalescent COVID-19. The donor label of this sample is uncertain. The CDR3 reads CASSPGQGGYNEQFF. CDR3 bases: TGTGCCAGCTCACCCGGGCAGGGGGGCTACAATGAGCAGTTCTTC. The variable domain in full, with the rest retrieved from reference TRBV18 and TRBJ2-1, is NAGVMQNPRHLVRRRGQEARLRCSPMKGHSHVYWYRQLPEEGLKFMVYLQKENIIDESGMPKERFSAEFPKEGPSILRIQQVVRGDSAAYFCASSPGQGGYNEQFFGPGTRLTVL.